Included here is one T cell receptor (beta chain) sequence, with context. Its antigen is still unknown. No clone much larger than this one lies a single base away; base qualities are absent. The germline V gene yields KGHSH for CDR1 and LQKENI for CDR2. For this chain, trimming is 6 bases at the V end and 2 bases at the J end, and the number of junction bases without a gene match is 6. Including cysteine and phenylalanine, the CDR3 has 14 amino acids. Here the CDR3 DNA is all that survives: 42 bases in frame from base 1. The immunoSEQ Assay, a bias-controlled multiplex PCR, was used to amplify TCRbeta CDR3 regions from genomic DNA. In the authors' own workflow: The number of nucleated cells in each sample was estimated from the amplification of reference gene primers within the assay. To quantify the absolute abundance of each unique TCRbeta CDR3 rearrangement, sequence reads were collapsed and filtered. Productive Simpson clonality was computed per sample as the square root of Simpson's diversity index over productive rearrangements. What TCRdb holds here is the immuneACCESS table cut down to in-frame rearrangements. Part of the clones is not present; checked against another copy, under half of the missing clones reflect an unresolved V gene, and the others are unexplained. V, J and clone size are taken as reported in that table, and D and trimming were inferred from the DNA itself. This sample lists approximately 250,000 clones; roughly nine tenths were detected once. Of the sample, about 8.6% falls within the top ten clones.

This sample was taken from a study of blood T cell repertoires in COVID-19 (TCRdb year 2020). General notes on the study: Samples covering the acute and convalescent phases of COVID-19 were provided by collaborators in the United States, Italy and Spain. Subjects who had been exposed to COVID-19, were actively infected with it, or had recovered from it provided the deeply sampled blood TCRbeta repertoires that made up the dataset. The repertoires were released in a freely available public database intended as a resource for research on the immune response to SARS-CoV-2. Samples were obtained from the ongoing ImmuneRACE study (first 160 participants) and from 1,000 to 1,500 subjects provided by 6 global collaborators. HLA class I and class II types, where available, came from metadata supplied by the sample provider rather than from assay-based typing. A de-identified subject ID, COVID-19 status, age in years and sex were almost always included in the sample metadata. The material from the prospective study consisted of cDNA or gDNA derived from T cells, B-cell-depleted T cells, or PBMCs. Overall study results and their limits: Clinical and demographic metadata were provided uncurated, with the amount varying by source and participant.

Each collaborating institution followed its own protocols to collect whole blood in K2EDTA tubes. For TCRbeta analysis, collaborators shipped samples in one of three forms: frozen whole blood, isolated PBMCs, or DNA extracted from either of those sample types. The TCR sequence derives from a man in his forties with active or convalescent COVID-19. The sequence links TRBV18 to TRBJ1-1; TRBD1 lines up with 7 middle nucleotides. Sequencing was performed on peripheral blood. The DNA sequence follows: TGTGCCAGCTCCCTCGGGACAGCAAACACTGAAGCTTTCTTT. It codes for CASSLGTANTEAFF.